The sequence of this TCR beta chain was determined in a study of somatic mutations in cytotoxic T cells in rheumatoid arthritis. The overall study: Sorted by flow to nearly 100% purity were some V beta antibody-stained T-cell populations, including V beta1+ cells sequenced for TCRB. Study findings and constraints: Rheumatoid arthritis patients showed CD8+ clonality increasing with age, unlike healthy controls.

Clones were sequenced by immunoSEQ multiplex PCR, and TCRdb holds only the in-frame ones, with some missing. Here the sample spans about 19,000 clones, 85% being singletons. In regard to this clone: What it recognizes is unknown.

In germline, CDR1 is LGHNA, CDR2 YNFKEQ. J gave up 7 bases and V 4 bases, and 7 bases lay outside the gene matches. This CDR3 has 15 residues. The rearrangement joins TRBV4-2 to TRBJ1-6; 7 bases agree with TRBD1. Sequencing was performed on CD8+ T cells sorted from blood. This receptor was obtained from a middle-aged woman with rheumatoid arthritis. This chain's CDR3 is CASSPWGTENSPLHF. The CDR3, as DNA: TGTGCCAGCAGCCCTTGGGGGACAGAAAATTCACCCCTCCACTTT.